A single sample gave rise to the 32 T cell receptor beta chains below, sequenced in a study of blood T cell repertoires in COVID-19. The assay was immunoSEQ multiplex PCR, and TCRdb's table has in-frame clones only and misses some. The sample yields under 130,000 clones, over 70% seen once. Material: peripheral blood. The receptors originated from a human donor in a cohort sampled during active or convalescent COVID-19.

The chain joins TRBV7-2 to TRBJ2-3, with unresolved D. V dropped 5 bases and J dropped 2 bases, with 20 bases sitting between them. This CDR3 contains 17 residues. Germline V gene data show CDR1 as SGHTA and CDR2 as FQGNSA. This CDR3 is CASSTTISLTNTDTQYF. CDR3 nucleotides: TGTGCCAGCAGCACCACTATTAGCCTAACCAACACAGATACGCAGTATTTT.

This clone was observed a few times. This chain uses TRBV10-3 with TRBJ1-1, with TRBD1 matching 7 bases. The V and J ends lost 8 bases and 0 bases, in that order; junction bases with no gene match: 15. Germline V gene sequence: CDR1 ENHRY, CDR2 SYGVKD. This CDR3 is built from 17 residues. The CDR3 DNA follows: TGTGCCATCGCTACCCGGACAGGAGGGTATGTGAACACTGAAGCTTTCTTT. Its translation is CAIATRTGGYVNTEAFF.

The genes are TRBV5-1 and TRBJ1-1, with TRBD1 matching over 8 bases. The CDR3 has 14 residues. The junction had 7 bases not matched to a gene; V was cut back by 5 bases and J by 4 bases. The V gene's germline CDR1 is SGHRS and CDR2 YFSETQ. The CDR3 region is CASRSTGDPTEAFF. The CDR3 bases are TGCGCCAGCAGATCGACAGGGGATCCCACTGAAGCTTTCTTT.

V usage is TRBV5-7 and J usage is TRBJ1-1; D is undetermined. TRBV5-7 is noted as an ORF with a role that remains uncertain. Trimming took 3 bases from V and 1 from J, leaving 10 bases between them. This CDR3 is 14 amino acids long. As DNA, the CDR3 is TGTGCCAGCAGCTGTTGCGTGCCGAACACTGAAGCTTTCTTT. It codes for CASSCCVPNTEAFF.

The chain employs TRBV28 and TRBJ2-1; possibly TRBD1 for D (6 bases). The V gene's germline CDR1 is MDHEN and CDR2 SYDVKM. Trimming shortened V by 8 bases and J by 4 bases, and 15 bases separated the two germline ends. The CDR3 covers 14 residues. The CDR3 DNA is TGTGCCAGCGCCACAGGGATTCGGTACAATGAGCAGTTCTTC. Its protein is CASATGIRYNEQFF.

The chain uses TRBV7-2 and TRBJ1-1; tentatively, D is TRBD1 (5 bases). V shed 3 bases and J shed 5 bases, with 13 bases lying between them. Germline CDR1 SGHTA, CDR2 FQGNSA. The CDR3 sequence is 14 residues long. CDR3 sequence reads: CASSFSQGTTEAFF. The DNA for the CDR3 is TGTGCCAGCAGCTTTTCGCAGGGTACTACTGAAGCTTTCTTT.

This clone has a single count. V is TRBV6-1 and J is TRBJ1-5, with D possibly TRBD1 on 5 matching bases. With 2 bases removed from V and 5 bases from J, the gap between germline ends came to 13 bases. The CDR3 loop spans 15 amino acids. Germline-derived CDR1 and CDR2 are MNHNS and SASEGT. CDR3 DNA: TGTGCCAGCAGTGAACGGACAATATTGTATCAGCCCCAGCATTTT. It codes for CASSERTILYQPQHF.

The rearrangement uses TRBV9 and TRBJ2-2; unclear D gene. This CDR3 region has 12 residues. Trimming shortened V by 3 bases and J by 4 bases, and 4 bases separated the two germline ends. Germline lookup yields CDR1 SGDLS and CDR2 YYNGEE. Written as DNA, the CDR3 is TGTGCCAGCAGCGAACTCACCGGGGAGCTGTTTTTT. Translating gives CASSELTGELFF.

This chain uses TRBV11-2 with TRBJ1-3; a weak D match, TRBD1 (5 bases). Trimming stripped 4 bases from V and 0 bases from J, with 13 bases between. There are 16 residues in the CDR3. Germline CDR1 and CDR2: SGHAT and FQNNGV. As DNA, the CDR3 is TGTGCCAGCAGCTCTTCGACAGTCTCCTCTGGAAACACCATATATTTT. It yields the protein CASSSSTVSSGNTIYF. The entire variable domain, with the rest obtained from reference TRBV11-2 and TRBJ1-3, is as follows: EAGVAQSPRYKIIEKRQSVAFWCNPISGHATLYWYQQILGQGPKLLIQFQNNGVVDDSQLPKDRFSAERLKGVDSTLKIQPAKLEDSAVYLCASSSSTVSSGNTIYFGEGSWLTVV.

This chain links TRBV19 with TRBJ2-2; TRBD2 agrees at 10 bases. Germline values: CDR1 LNHDA, CDR2 SQIVND (reference sequence). The CDR3 is made up of 15 amino acids. V was pared by 6 bases and J by 4 bases, with 5 bases of the junction left unmatched. The CDR3, as DNA: TGTGCCAGTAGCTGGAGCGGGGGGGGCACCGGGGAGCTGTTTTTT. Amino acids: CASSWSGGGTGELFF.

This clone has only a few counts. The CDR3 DNA reads as TGTGCCAGCAGTTCCCCGGGACAGGGAAACTATGGCTACACCTTC. This translates into CASSSPGQGNYGYTF. This chain links TRBV6-5 with TRBJ1-2, with 9 bases fitting TRBD1. Germline CDR1 MNHEY, CDR2 SVGAGI. CDR3 length equals 15 residues. With 4 bases clipped from V and 2 bases from J, the junction kept 5 bases outside the gene matches.

The chain recombines TRBV15 with TRBJ1-5; D gene ambiguous. The V end was cut by 0 bases, the J end by 1 base, with 4 bases between. The CDR3 runs 14 residues. From germline, CDR1 is LNHNV and CDR2 YYDKDF (reference sequence). CDR3 coding DNA: TGTGCCACCAGCAGAGATGCGAGCAATCAGCCCCAGCATTTT. Amino acid sequence: CATSRDASNQPQHF.

This clone was detected once. The rearrangement joins TRBV6-6 to TRBJ2-7, with 7 bases identical to TRBD2. Losses at the gene ends were 4 bases for V and 1 base for J; bases not matched to a gene: 7. Germline CDR1 is MNHNY and CDR2 is SVGAGI (reference sequence). CDR3 length: 15 amino acids. This CDR3 reads CASSSRAGRSYEQYF. CDR3 coding DNA: TGTGCCAGCAGTTCTCGAGCGGGGAGGTCCTACGAGCAGTACTTC.

The rearrangement uses TRBV7-6 and TRBJ1-2; TRBD1 matches at 12 bases. Germline V gene lookup returns CDR1 SGHVS and CDR2 FNYEAQ. Trimming at V came to 5 bases and at J to 5 bases, leaving 9 bases not matched to a gene. CDR3 length: 16 residues. CDR3 coding DNA: TGTGCCAGCAGCCACTTGGGACAGGGGGCGGGGTATGGCTACACCTTC. It translates to CASSHLGQGAGYGYTF.

This clone occurred once. V and J are TRBV30 and TRBJ1-4; D ambiguous. V shed 2 bases and J shed 8 bases, with 12 bases lying between them. The germline CDR1 and CDR2 sequences are GTSNPN and SVGIG (reference sequence). The CDR3 totals 13 residues. In DNA, the CDR3 is TGTGCCTGGAGTTCTCGTTCGCGGGAAAAACTGTTTTTT. This gives the protein CAWSSRSREKLFF.

The J gene is TRBJ2-5, the V gene TRBV29-1, with D possibly TRBD1 on 7 matching bases. V lost 4 bases to trimming and J lost 5 bases, with 14 bases between them. The CDR3 has 13 residues. Per germline, CDR1 SQVTM and CDR2 ANQGSEA. The chain's CDR3 is CSVGLGGRETQYF. The CDR3 DNA reads TGCAGCGTTGGACTAGGGGGCAGGGAGACCCAGTACTTC.

This clone was seen just once. The chain uses TRBV7-9 and TRBJ2-7; possibly TRBD2 for D (6 bases). In germline, CDR1 is SEHNR, CDR2 FQNEAQ (reference sequence). V was pared by 5 bases and J by 6 bases, with 17 bases between. This CDR3 is 14 amino acids long. Written as DNA, the CDR3 is TGTGCCAGCAGCGGAGTCCGGGGACTGGGCGAGCAGTACTTC. This encodes CASSGVRGLGEQYF.

This clone has a single count. In nucleotides, the CDR3 is TGCGCCAGCAGCAACGACTCGGGGGGAAACACCATATATTTT. It yields the protein CASSNDSGGNTIYF. This chain joins TRBV23-1 and TRBJ1-3; no clear D. TRBV23-1 is an ORF; its function is uncertain. Trimming removed 6 bases from V and 4 bases from J, with 13 bases in between. CDR3 length equals 14 residues.

V usage is TRBV5-4 and J usage is TRBJ2-7; 7 nucleotides line up with TRBD1. This CDR3 is built from 12 residues. Germline loops: CDR1 SGHNT, CDR2 YYREEE (reference sequence). Unmatched junction bases numbered 9, after V lost 4 bases and J lost 11 bases. The CDR3 is CASSLSDRKEYF. CDR3 sequence (DNA): TGTGCCAGCAGCCTATCGGACAGGAAGGAGTACTTC. Using reference TRBV5-4 and TRBJ2-7 for the parts outside the CDR3, the full variable domain is ETGVTQSPTHLIKTRGQQVTLRCSSQSGHNTVSWYQQALGQGPQFIFQYYREEENGRGNFPPRFSGLQFPNYSSELNVNALELDDSALYLCASSLSDRKEYFGPGTRLTVT.

This clone has just one count. The genes are TRBV19 and TRBJ2-7; D not resolved. In germline, CDR1 is LNHDA, CDR2 SQIVND (reference sequence). V was clipped by 1 base and J by 4 bases, with 5 bases between them. The CDR3 is made up of 12 amino acids. CDR3 nucleotide sequence: TGTGCCAGTAGTATAGCGGGTTACGAGCAGTACTTC. It yields the protein CASSIAGYEQYF.

This chain links TRBV5-1 with TRBJ2-2, with D possibly TRBD2 on 5 matching bases. CDR1 and CDR2 (germline): SGHRS, YFSETQ. The CDR3 runs 13 residues. Trimming cost V 4 bases and J 7 bases, with 11 bases left between them. CDR3 coding DNA: TGCGCCAGCAGCGGCCGGGGATTCGGGGAGCTGTTTTTT. Its protein is CASSGRGFGELFF.

This chain connects TRBV6-5 to TRBJ1-6; tentative D call: TRBD1 (5 bases). Trimming left V 5 bases short and J 13 bases short, with 18 bases between. Germline V lookup: CDR1 MNHEY, CDR2 SVGAGI. The CDR3 covers 14 residues. Written as DNA, the CDR3 is TGTGCCAGCAGTAACCGGGACTCCGAAACGCCCCTCCACTTT. This codes for CASSNRDSETPLHF.

The chain combines TRBV3-1 (or the pseudogene TRBV3-2) with TRBJ2-3; TRBD1 is a possible D gene (5 bases). Germline V lookup: CDR1 LGHDT, CDR2 YNNKEL (reference sequence). The CDR3 runs to 18 residues. Trimming took off 4 bases at V and 0 bases at J, with 20 bases between the two ends. The CDR3 sequence: CASSPHLPTARSTDTQYF. CDR3 sequence (DNA): TGTGCCAGCAGCCCCCACCTACCGACAGCTCGGAGCACAGATACGCAGTATTTT.

This clone has only a few counts. The same CDR3 also results from other DNA sequences found in this sample. This rearrangement joins TRBV7-9 to TRBJ2-7, with TRBD1 identical over 7 bases. The germline gives CDR1 SEHNR, CDR2 FQNEAQ (reference sequence). After removal of 3 bases from V and 1 base from J, the junction contained 3 bases not matched to a gene. CDR3 size: 14 residues. CDR3 coding DNA: TGTGCCAGCAGCTTGGCAGGGGGTTCCTACGAGCAGTACTTC. This sequence encodes CASSLAGGSYEQYF.

This clone was recorded at least ten times. The chain has TRBV4-3 and TRBJ1-3, with D maybe TRBD1 (5 bases). CDR1 and CDR2 from the germline V gene are LGHNA and YSLEER. This CDR3 has 17 residues. The CDR3: CPTRPRWGGRPGNTIYF. DNA for the CDR3: TGCCCCACCCGCCCCCGGTGGGGGGGACGTCCTGGAAACACCATATATTTT.

The V call is TRBV11-2, the J call TRBJ1-3; D gene uncertain. CDR3 length: 14 amino acids. Trimming stripped 2 bases from V and 2 bases from J, with 7 bases between. Germline V gives CDR1 SGHAT, CDR2 FQNNGV. The CDR3 DNA is TGTGCCAGCAGCTTATTTAGCCCTGGAAACACCATATATTTT. Encoded protein: CASSLFSPGNTIYF.

This chain links TRBV18 with TRBJ1-5; D is unresolved. The germline gives CDR1 KGHSH, CDR2 LQKENI. Trimming stripped 6 bases from V and 6 bases from J, with 15 bases between. The CDR3 is 14 amino acids. CDR3 region: CASSPGIAPQPQHF. The CDR3 DNA follows: TGTGCCAGCTCGCCCGGGATAGCACCTCAGCCCCAGCATTTT.

The chain carries TRBV7-2 and TRBJ1-1; 7 bases fit TRBD1. Trimming took 4 bases from V and 2 from J; bases not matched to a gene: 10. CDR3 length: 16 residues. Looked up from germline, CDR1 is SGHTA and CDR2 is FQGNSA. The CDR3 DNA follows: TGTGCCAGCAGCTCCCCCTCGGGACAGCGAAACACTGAAGCTTTCTTT. Its protein product is CASSSPSGQRNTEAFF.

J is TRBJ2-5 and V is TRBV5-5; D is perhaps TRBD2 (5 bases). Trimming removed 2 bases from V and 4 bases from J, with 9 bases in between. The germline V gene has CDR1 SGHKS and CDR2 YYEKEE (reference sequence). CDR3 length: 13 residues. CDR3: CASSFLAGETQYF. Here the CDR3 DNA reads TGTGCCAGCAGCTTTCTAGCCGGAGAGACCCAGTACTTC.

The rearrangement uses TRBV5-5 and TRBJ1-1; D is undetermined. The V end was cut by 0 bases, the J end by 1 base, with 7 bases between. From germline, CDR1 is SGHKS and CDR2 YYEKEE (reference sequence). This CDR3 has 14 residues. CDR3 nucleotide sequence: TGTGCCAGCAGCTTGGTGCCGGGGAACACTGAAGCTTTCTTT. Residues: CASSLVPGNTEAFF. The entire variable domain, with the rest obtained from reference TRBV5-5 and TRBJ1-1, is as follows: DAGVTQSPTHLIKTRGQQVTLRCSPISGHKSVSWYQQVLGQGPQFIFQYYEKEERGRGNFPDRFSARQFPNYSSELNVNALLLGDSALYLCASSLVPGNTEAFFGQGTRLTVV.

The chain has TRBV9 and TRBJ1-1; TRBD1 might be the D (5 bases). V lost 0 bases, J lost 0 bases, and 12 bases lay in between. Germline V gives CDR1 SGDLS, CDR2 YYNGEE. The CDR3 runs 16 residues. CDR3 region: CASSVGGGTLNTEAFF. The CDR3 bases are TGTGCCAGCAGCGTAGGGGGCGGGACTTTGAACACTGAAGCTTTCTTT.

The chain has TRBV5-4 and TRBJ2-7; the match to TRBD1 covers 7 bases. The CDR3 is 13 residues long. Per the germline V gene, CDR1 is SGHNT and CDR2 is YYREEE (reference sequence). The V and J ends lost 10 bases and 8 bases, in that order; junction bases with no gene match: 15. CDR3: CAFKDRAGQQQYF. CDR3 sequence (DNA): TGTGCCTTCAAAGACAGGGCTGGTCAGCAGCAGTACTTC.